This TCR beta chain was identified during a study of persistence of HIV-infected CD4 T cells. Nonspecific anti-CD3/anti-CD28 bead stimulation represents the broad CD4+ T cell repertoire. CD4+ T cells upregulating both CD40 ligand and CD69 were sorted as responding cells. For at least 4 years, plasma HIV-1 RNA was undetectable (<50 copies/mL). This was the immunoSEQ version 4 assay in survey mode. Assay: immunoSEQ multiplex PCR; the TCRdb copy retains only in-frame clones and omits some. The repertoire holds about 45,000 clones, with approximately 90% as singletons. Notes on this clone: What it binds is unknown.

The starting material was CD4+ T cells sorted from PBMCs after approximately 19-hour stimulation, obtained from a patient who received antiretroviral therapy. The source of this sequence is an adult woman with HIV who was CMV-seropositive.

CDR3 sequence: CASRLGKGQGANEQYF. CDR3 in DNA: TGTGCCAGCAGACTCGGGAAGGGACAGGGGGCCAACGAGCAGTACTTC. The chain combines TRBV3-1 (or the pseudogene TRBV3-2) with TRBJ2-7, with 12 bases matching TRBD1. CDR3 length: 16 residues. J was trimmed by 5 bases and V by 6 bases; bases with no gene match: 11. Germline loops: CDR1 LGHDT, CDR2 YNNKEL (reference sequence).